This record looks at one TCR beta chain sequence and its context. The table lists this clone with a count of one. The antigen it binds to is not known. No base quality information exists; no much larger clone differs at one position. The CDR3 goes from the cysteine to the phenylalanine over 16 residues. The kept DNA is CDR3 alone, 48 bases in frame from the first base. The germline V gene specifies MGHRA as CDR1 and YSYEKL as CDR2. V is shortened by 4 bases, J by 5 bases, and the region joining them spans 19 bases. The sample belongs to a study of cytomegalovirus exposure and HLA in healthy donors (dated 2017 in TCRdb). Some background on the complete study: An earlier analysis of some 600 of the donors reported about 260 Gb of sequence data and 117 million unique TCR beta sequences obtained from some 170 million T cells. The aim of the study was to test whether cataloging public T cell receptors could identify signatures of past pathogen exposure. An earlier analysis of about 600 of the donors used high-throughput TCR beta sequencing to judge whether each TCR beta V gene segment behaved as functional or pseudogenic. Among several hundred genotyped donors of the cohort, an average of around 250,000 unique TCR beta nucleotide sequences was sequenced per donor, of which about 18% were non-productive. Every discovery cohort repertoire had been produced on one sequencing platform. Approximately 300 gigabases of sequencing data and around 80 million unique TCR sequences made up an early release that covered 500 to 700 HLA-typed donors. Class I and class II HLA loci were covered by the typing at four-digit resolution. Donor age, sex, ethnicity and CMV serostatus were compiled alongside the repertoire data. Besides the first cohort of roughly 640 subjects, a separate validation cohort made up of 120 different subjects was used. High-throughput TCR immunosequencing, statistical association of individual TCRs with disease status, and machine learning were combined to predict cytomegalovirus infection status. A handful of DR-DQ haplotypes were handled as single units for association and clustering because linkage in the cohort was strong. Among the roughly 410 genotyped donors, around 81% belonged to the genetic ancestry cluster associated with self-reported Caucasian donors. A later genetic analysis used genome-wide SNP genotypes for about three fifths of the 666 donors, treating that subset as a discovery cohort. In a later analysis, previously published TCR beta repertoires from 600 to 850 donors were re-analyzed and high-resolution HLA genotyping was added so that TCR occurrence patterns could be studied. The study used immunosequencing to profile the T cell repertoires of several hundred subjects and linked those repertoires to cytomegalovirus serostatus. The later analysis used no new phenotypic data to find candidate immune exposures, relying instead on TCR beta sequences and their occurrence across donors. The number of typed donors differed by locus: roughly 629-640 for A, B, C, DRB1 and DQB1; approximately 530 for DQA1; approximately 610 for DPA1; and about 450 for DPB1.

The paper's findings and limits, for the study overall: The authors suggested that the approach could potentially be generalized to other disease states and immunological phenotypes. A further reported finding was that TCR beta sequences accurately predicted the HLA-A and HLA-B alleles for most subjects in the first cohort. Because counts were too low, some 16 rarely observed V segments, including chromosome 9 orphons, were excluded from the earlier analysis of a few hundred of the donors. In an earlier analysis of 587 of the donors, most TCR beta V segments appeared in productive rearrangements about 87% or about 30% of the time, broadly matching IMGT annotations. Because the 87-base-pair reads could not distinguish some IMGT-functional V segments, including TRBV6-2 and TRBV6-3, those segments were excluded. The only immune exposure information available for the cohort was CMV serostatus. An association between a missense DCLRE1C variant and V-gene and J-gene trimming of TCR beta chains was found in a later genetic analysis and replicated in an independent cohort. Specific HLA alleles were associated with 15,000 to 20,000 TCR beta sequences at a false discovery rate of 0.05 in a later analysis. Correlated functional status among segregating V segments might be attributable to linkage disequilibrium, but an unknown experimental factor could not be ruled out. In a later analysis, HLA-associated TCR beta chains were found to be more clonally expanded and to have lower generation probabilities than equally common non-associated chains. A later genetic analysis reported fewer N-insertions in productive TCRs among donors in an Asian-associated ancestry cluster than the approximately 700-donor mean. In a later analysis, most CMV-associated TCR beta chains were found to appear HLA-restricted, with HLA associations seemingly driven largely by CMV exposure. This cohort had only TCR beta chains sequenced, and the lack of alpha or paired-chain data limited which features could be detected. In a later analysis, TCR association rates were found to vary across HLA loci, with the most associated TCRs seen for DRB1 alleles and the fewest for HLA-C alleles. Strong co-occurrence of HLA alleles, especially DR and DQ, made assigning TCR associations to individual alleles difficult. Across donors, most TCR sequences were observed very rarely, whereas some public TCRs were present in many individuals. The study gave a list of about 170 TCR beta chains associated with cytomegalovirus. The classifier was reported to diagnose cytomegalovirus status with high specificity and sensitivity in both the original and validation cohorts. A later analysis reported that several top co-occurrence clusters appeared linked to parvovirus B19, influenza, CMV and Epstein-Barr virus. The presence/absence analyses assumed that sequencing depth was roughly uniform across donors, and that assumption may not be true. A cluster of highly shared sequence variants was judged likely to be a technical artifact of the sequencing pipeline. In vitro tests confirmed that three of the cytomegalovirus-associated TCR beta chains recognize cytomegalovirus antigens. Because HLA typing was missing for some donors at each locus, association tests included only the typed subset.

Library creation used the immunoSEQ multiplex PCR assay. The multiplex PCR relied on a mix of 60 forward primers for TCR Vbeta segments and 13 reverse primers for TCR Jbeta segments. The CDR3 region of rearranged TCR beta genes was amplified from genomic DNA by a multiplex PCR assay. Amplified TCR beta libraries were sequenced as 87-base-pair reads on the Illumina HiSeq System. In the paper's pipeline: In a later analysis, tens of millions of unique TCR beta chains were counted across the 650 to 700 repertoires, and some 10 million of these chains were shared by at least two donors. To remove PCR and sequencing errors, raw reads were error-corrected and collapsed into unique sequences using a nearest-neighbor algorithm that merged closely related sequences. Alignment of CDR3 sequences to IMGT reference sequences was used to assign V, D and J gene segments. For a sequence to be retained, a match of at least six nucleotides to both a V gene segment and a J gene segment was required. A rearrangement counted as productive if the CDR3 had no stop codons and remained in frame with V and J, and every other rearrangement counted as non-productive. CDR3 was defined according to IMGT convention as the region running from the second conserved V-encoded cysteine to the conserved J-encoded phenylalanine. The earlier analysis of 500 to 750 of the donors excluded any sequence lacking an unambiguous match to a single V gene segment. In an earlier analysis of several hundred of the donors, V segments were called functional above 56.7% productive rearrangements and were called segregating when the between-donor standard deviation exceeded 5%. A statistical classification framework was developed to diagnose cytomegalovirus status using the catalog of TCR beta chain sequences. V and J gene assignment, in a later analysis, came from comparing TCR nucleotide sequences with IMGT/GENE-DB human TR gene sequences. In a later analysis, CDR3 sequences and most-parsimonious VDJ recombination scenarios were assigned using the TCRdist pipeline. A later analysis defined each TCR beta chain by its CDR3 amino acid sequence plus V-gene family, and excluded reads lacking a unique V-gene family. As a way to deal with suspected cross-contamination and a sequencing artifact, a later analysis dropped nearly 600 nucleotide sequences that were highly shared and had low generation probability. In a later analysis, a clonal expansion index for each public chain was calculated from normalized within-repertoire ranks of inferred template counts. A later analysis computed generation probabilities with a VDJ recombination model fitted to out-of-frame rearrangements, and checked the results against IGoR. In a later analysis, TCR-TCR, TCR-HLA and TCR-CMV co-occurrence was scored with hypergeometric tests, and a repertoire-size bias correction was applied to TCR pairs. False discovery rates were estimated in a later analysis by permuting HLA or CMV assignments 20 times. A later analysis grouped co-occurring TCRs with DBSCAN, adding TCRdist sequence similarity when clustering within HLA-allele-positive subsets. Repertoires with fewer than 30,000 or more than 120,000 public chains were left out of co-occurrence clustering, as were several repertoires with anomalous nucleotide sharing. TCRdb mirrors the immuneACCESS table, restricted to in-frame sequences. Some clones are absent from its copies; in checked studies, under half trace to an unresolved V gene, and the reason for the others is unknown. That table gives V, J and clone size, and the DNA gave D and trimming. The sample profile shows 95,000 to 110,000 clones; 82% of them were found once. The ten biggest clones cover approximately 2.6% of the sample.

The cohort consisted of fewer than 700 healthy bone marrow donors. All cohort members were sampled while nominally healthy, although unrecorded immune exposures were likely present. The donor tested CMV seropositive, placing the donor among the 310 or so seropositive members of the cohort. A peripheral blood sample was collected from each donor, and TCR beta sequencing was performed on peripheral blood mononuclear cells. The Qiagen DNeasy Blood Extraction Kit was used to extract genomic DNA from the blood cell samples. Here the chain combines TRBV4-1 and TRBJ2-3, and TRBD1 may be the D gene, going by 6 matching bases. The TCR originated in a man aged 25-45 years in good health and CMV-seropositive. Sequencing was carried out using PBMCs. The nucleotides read TGCGCCAGCAGCCCCCTTGGCGCCCAAGGGGGAGATACGCAGTATTTT. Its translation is CASSPLGAQGGDTQYF.